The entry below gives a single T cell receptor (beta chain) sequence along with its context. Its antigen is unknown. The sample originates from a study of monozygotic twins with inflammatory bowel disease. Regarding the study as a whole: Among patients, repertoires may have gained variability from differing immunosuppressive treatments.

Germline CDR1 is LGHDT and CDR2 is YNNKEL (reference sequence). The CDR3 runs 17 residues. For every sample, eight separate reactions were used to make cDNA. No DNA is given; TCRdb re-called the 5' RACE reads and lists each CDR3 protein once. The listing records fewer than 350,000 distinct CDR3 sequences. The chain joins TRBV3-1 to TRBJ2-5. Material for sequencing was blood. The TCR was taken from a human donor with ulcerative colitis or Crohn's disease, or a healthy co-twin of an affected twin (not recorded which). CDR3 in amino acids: CASSQDLSREAQETQYF.